Below are 11 T cell receptor beta chains sequenced from a single sample in a study of cytomegalovirus exposure and HLA in healthy donors. PCR involved 60 Vbeta and 13 Jbeta primers. Using immunoSEQ multiplex PCR, the repertoire was profiled, and TCRdb retains in-frame clones only, with some absent. In the table there are about 110,000 clones, approximately 73% of which are singletons. Sequenced input: PBMCs. The source of these receptors is a man younger than 40 in good health and CMV-seronegative.

The chain couples TRBV5-6 to TRBJ1-5, with 9 bases identical to TRBD1. Germline CDR1 and CDR2: SGHDT and YYEEEE. The CDR3 extends over 15 amino acids. Trimming cost V 4 bases and J 2 bases; bases outside gene matches: 4. CDR3 in amino acids: CASSRRQGGNQPQHF. The CDR3 DNA is TGTGCCAGCAGCCGACGACAGGGGGGCAATCAGCCCCAGCATTTT.

The V gene is TRBV14, the J gene TRBJ2-2, with D unresolved. The germline V gene has CDR1 SGHDN and CDR2 FVKESK. V was clipped by 3 bases and J by 2 bases, with 7 bases between them. This CDR3 is 14 amino acids long. The CDR3 here is CASSHVVNTGELFF. CDR3 nucleotide sequence: TGTGCCAGCAGCCACGTAGTTAACACCGGGGAGCTGTTTTTT. The variable domain in full, with the rest retrieved from reference TRBV14 and TRBJ2-2, is EAGVTQFPSHSVIEKGQTVTLRCDPISGHDNLYWYRRVMGKEIKFLLHFVKESKQDESGMPNNRFLAERTGGTYSTLKVQPAELEDSGVYFCASSHVVNTGELFFGEGSRLTVL.

This clone is medium-sized within its sample. V is TRBV6-5 and J is TRBJ1-1; D is perhaps TRBD1 (6 bases). Trimming took off 5 bases at V and 5 bases at J, with 15 bases between the two ends. The germline CDR1 and CDR2 sequences are MNHEY and SVGAGI. This CDR3 is 14 amino acids long. CDR3 region: CASSPLRGATEAFF. Written as DNA, the CDR3 is TGTGCCAGCAGTCCCCTTCGGGGGGCAACTGAAGCTTTCTTT.

The chain uses TRBV2 and TRBJ2-3, with TRBD1 as a possible D gene (6 bases). CDR1 and CDR2 (germline): SNHLY, FYNNEI. The CDR3 extends over 15 amino acids. Trimming cost V 4 bases and J 2 bases, with 13 bases left between them. CDR3 sequence (DNA): TGTGCCAGCAGTGGGCGTGGGGGCAACACAGATACGCAGTATTTT. This codes for CASSGRGGNTDTQYF. Variable domain in full (rest from reference TRBV2 and TRBJ2-3): EPEVTQTPSHQVTQMGQEVILRCVPISNHLYFYWYRQILGQKVEFLVSFYNNEISEKSEIFDDQFSVERPDGSNFTLKIRSTKLEDSAMYFCASSGRGGNTDTQYFGPGTRLTVL.

There are a few counts of this clone. The V call is TRBV7-9, the J call TRBJ2-7; 7 bases map to TRBD1. Germline CDR1 is SEHNR and CDR2 is FQNEAQ (reference sequence). The CDR3 is 14 residues long. J lost 0 bases, V lost 4 bases, and 3 bases had no gene match. The CDR3 bases are TGTGCCAGCAGCTCCGGGACAGCCTCCTACGAGCAGTACTTC. Translation: CASSSGTASYEQYF.

The V call is TRBV7-6, the J call TRBJ2-1; 8 bases are a match to TRBD2. This CDR3 is 15 amino acids long. Germline V gives CDR1 SGHVS, CDR2 FNYEAQ. The trim removed 1 base at V and 5 bases at J, leaving 4 bases unmatched. The CDR3 loop reads CASSLGTSFHNEQFF. CDR3 in DNA: TGTGCCAGCAGCTTAGGGACTAGCTTCCACAATGAGCAGTTCTTC.

The chain links TRBV30 to TRBJ1-2, with TRBD1 as a possible D gene (6 bases). Deletions cut 3 bases from V and 2 bases from J, with 16 bases between. This CDR3 spans 15 amino acids. Germline assignment: CDR1 GTSNPN and CDR2 SVGIG (reference sequence). The CDR3 nucleotides are TGTGCCTGGAGATACTTAGACAGGAGAAACTATGGCTACACCTTC. It specifies CAWRYLDRRNYGYTF.

This clone was observed once. This chain connects TRBV4-1 to TRBJ2-2, with 9 bases identical to TRBD2. V shed 4 bases and J 2 bases; nucleotides not matched to a gene: 5. The CDR3 contains 16 residues. Germline values: CDR1 MGHRA, CDR2 YSYEKL. CDR3 coding DNA: TGCGCCAGCAGCCGAAAGCGGGAGGTAAACACCGGGGAGCTGTTTTTT. Translated, it gives CASSRKREVNTGELFF.

A note on this clone: The junction differs from germline at one of its ends, possibly a read error. The rearrangement joins TRBV27 to TRBJ2-7, with 11 bases aligning to TRBD1. Germline V gene lookup returns CDR1 MNHEY and CDR2 SMNVEV (reference sequence). The CDR3 spans 19 residues. The CDR3 loop reads CASSLGPGQGVWGRYEQHF. The CDR3 DNA reads as TGTGCCAGCAGTTTAGGCCCGGGACAGGGGGTTTGGGGTAGGTACGAGCAGCACTTC.

The rearrangement joins TRBV28 to TRBJ2-2; 8 bases are a match to TRBD1. CDR1 MDHEN and CDR2 SYDVKM come from the germline V gene. The CDR3 totals 15 residues. Germline trimming cut 7 bases from V and 1 base from J; bases unmatched to any gene: 5. The CDR3 sequence is CASMAGGLNTGELFF. DNA for the CDR3: TGTGCCAGCATGGCAGGGGGCCTGAACACCGGGGAGCTGTTTTTT.

This clone has only one observation. The chain combines TRBV5-6 with TRBJ2-1; 7 nucleotides agree with TRBD1. The ends lost 2 bases at V and 5 bases at J; junction bases unmatched: 7. Per the germline V gene, CDR1 is SGHDT and CDR2 is YYEEEE. The CDR3 runs 15 residues. CDR3 region: CASSFVRQGHNEQFF. The CDR3 DNA reads as TGTGCCAGCAGCTTCGTCCGACAGGGCCACAATGAGCAGTTCTTC. The variable domain in full, with the rest retrieved from reference TRBV5-6 and TRBJ2-1, is DAGVTQSPTHLIKTRGQQVTLRCSPKSGHDTVSWYQQALGQGPQFIFQYYEEEERQRGNFPDRFSGHQFPNYSSELNVNALLLGDSALYLCASSFVRQGHNEQFFGPGTRLTVL.